This TCR beta chain was documented in a study of T cell repertoires in cytomegalovirus infection (dated by TCRdb to the late 2010s). At the level of the whole study: The HLA type of each donor mattered for the analysis, because public TCR beta signatures pointed to carriage of CMV infection along with the matching HLA type.

This sample was sequenced with an Illumina HiSeq 1500. The public reads were reanalyzed by TCRdb: fastp trimming at Q25, MiXCR alignment, in-frame beta chains only. Every CDR3 protein is listed once, alongside the most common genes and DNA of its rows. The sample yields 740,000 or so distinct CDR3 sequences; roughly 35% were counted once. The ten top clones hold more than 2.5% of the sample. Overall study outcomes, separate from this receptor: The ex vivo response was dominated by HLA-C-restricted CMV-specific TCR beta clonotypes, which also provided the single most frequent clonotype in two of eight donors. In both this cohort and an independent cohort of 352 donors, the cumulative frequency of public TCR beta family members distinguished carriers of CMV infection plus the relevant HLA type.

Relative to germline, V is 6 bases shorter and J is 0 bases shorter, with 9 bases between their ends. The germline V gene specifies MNHNS as CDR1 and SASEGT as CDR2. Taken from cysteine to phenylalanine, the CDR3 has 14 residues. Only CDR3 DNA remains: 42 bases, in frame from the first base. For this clonotype: The antigen this receptor binds is unknown. Base quality data are lacking; no much larger clone is found one base away.

The receptor chain draws on TRBV6-1 and TRBJ1-5, with the D segment identity uncertain. This sequence originates from a human donor in good health (CMV status not recorded). Some clones in this sample may be carry-over from other donors' samples. The sequencing sample was made of PBMCs. CDR3 loop: CASRTSYSNQPQHF. The nucleotides read TGTGCCAGCAGAACGAGTTATAGCAATCAGCCCCAGCATTTT.